The 3 T cell receptor beta chains listed next were all sequenced from one sample in a study of blood T cells in healthy people across ages. Through a sample-barcoded 5' primer and a J-beta primer mix, a second PCR was run for about 6 to 11 cycles. TCRdb analysed the 5' RACE reads with MiXCR anew, one entry per CDR3 protein. The sample shows 650,000 to 950,000 distinct CDR3 sequences, 40% to 50% of them seen only once. Sequenced input: blood. These receptors all come from a man aged 60 to 69 in good health.

The chain is built from TRBV20-1 and TRBJ2-5, with TRBD2 identical over 9 bases. V trimming: 6 bases; J trimming: 2 bases; junction bases outside the gene matches: 10. Germline CDR1 and CDR2: DFQATT and SNEGSKA (reference sequence). This CDR3 contains 15 residues. In DNA, the CDR3 is TGCAGTGCCAGTACTAGCGGGCTACGTCAAGAGACCCAGTACTTC. Encoded protein: CSASTSGLRQETQYF.

This clonotype appeared a few times. J is TRBJ2-5 and V is TRBV7-2; D remains ambiguous. Germline values: CDR1 SGHTA, CDR2 FQGNSA. With 7 bases removed from V and 1 base from J, the gap between germline ends came to 7 bases. The CDR3 is made up of 12 amino acids. CDR3 sequence: CASNNFQETQYF. In nucleotides, the CDR3 is TGTGCCAGCAACAATTTCCAAGAGACCCAGTACTTC.

J is TRBJ1-4 and V is TRBV12-3 or TRBV12-4; 10 bases match TRBD1. Trimming at V came to 5 bases and at J to 5 bases, leaving 8 bases not matched to a gene. There are 16 residues in the CDR3. CDR3 bases: TGTGCCAGCAGTCTGGGACAGGGGACGGGAAATGAAAAACTGTTTTTT. It encodes CASSLGQGTGNEKLFF.